This T cell receptor beta chain originates from a study of OX40 agonist ivuxolimab in advanced cancers. At the level of the whole study: Ivuxolimab was a fully human IgG2 agonistic monoclonal antibody targeting the costimulatory receptor OX40 (CD134). A male proportion of roughly 80% and a mean age of approximately 58 years, ranging from 23 to 79, were recorded for the dose-escalation cohort. Patients were allowed to have had prior anti-PD-1, anti-PD-L1 or anti-CTLA-4 therapy, and 40% of the dose-escalation patients had been treated with checkpoint inhibitors. Intravenous ivuxolimab was administered to patients every 2 weeks at six dose levels: 0.01, 0.1, 0.3, 1.5, 3 and 10 mg/kg. The paper covers the monotherapy dose-escalation part of the phase I ivuxolimab trial, which included N of about 50 patients. Peripheral TCRbeta sequencing was intended to test whether TCR sequence diversity was altered and clonal T-cell expansion was caused by ivuxolimab. Among the approximately 50 dose-escalation patients, roughly 20 had hepatocellular carcinoma, approximately 15 melanoma, 9 renal cell carcinoma and 9 head and neck cancer. Partial responses were achieved by three dose-escalation patients, of whom one had hepatocellular carcinoma and two had cutaneous melanoma.

Study-wide findings and limitations: After ivuxolimab, CD8+ T cells had more expanded clones than CD4+ T cells on average. Which antigens the clonally expanded peripheral T cells were specific for was not determined. Low levels of normalized T-cell clonal expansion were also seen in some patients who did not respond. In partial responders in the 0.1-3.0 mg/kg groups, normalized peripheral clonal expansion was found to be among the lowest, especially among CD8+ T cells. Clonal expansion of both CD4+ and CD8+ blood T cells was observed from baseline to week 6 at doses 0.1 to 3.0 mg/kg.

CDR1 and CDR2 are drawn from the germline V gene (reference sequence): LNHNV, YYDKDF. Trimming leaves V shorter by 3 bases and J shorter by 2 bases, with the junction holding 12 bases beyond the gene matches. The CDR3 runs 19 residues from the cysteine to the phenylalanine. Here the CDR3 DNA is all that survives: 57 bases in frame from base 1. Genomic DNA was extracted from sorted cells for sequencing of the TCRbeta CDR3 region. The immunoSEQ Assay was used for sequencing of TCRbeta CDR3 regions. This immuneACCESS table, as held by TCRdb, lists in-frame sequences with V and J called but not all clones. Of the missing ones, under half trace to an unresolved V gene in checked studies; the others have no known cause. Here the sample has about 17,000 clones; roughly four fifths occur a single time. About a quarter of the sample belongs to the ten largest clones. Patients with a history of autoimmune disease or receiving systemic immunosuppression were excluded from the trial. Peripheral blood for TCR sequencing was collected from all dose cohorts at baseline, on cycle 4 day 1, and on cycle 7 day 1. The samples were taken from a phase I, first-in-human, multicenter, open-label dose-escalation trial of ivuxolimab. Adults with locally advanced or metastatic melanoma, renal cell carcinoma, hepatocellular carcinoma or head and neck squamous cell carcinoma were enrolled in the trial. Before TCR sequencing, CD4+ T cells and CD8+ T cells from peripheral blood were sorted into separate populations.

A note on this clone: Which antigen it targets is not known. No base-level quality is on record; no much larger clone is a single base apart.

This receptor was identified in an adult with an advanced solid tumor such as melanoma, head and neck, liver or kidney cancer. This sample comprised CD4+ or CD8+ T cells sorted from blood, obtained in a trial of the OX40 agonist ivuxolimab. The sequence links TRBV15 to TRBJ2-1, with TRBD2 matching 11 junction bases. The CDR3 amino acid sequence is: CATSSQLAGEMIPYNEQFF. The bases read TGTGCCACCAGCAGCCAACTAGCGGGAGAGATGATCCCCTACAATGAGCAGTTCTTC.